Sequencing of this TCR beta chain was carried out in a study of cytomegalovirus exposure and HLA in healthy donors. Study in general: There were tens of millions of unique TCRs (from HLA-typed donors) in an early data release. Study-wide results and caveats: A later analysis linked about 17,000 TCR beta sequences to HLA alleles at 0.05 false discovery rate. Follow-up analysis later connected one missense variant in DCLRE1C with trimming of TCR beta V- and J-genes. Specific recognition of CMV antigens was confirmed in vitro for a few chains (all CMV-associated).

Germline CDR1 GTSNPN, CDR2 SVGIG (reference sequence). Germline trimming cut 2 bases from V and 2 bases from J; bases unmatched to any gene: 6. This CDR3 comprises 16 residues. PCR used 60 Vbeta primers and 13 Jbeta primers. Assay used: immunoSEQ multiplex PCR; TCRdb lists only in-frame clones, some missing. The sample lists tens of thousands of clones, about 80% occurring once. Of note for this clone: Its antigen is undetermined.

The chain combines TRBV30 with TRBJ2-3; 11 bases align to TRBD2. The origin of this receptor is a man aged 30 to 39 in good health and CMV-seronegative. The sequencing sample was made of PBMCs. CDR3 amino acids: CAWSPGLAGYTDTQYF. The CDR3 DNA follows: TGTGCCTGGAGTCCCGGACTAGCGGGCTACACAGATACGCAGTATTTT.